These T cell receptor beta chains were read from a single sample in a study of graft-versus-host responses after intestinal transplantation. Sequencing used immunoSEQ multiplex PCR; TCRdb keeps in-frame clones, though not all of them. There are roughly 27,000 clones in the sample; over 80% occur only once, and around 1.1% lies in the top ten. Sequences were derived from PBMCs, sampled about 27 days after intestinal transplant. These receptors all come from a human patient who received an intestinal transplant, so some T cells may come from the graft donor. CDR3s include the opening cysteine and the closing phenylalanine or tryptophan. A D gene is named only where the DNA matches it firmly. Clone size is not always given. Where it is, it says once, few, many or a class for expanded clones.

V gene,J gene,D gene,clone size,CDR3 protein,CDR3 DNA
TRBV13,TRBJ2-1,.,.,CASSLDRTENYNEQFF,TGTGCCAGCAGCTTAGATAGGACCGAGAATTACAATGAGCAGTTCTTC
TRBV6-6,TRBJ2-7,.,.,CASSLGGSYEQYF,TGTGCCAGCAGCCTTGGTGGGTCCTACGAGCAGTACTTC
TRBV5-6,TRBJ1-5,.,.,CASSSSAHRLNQPQHF,TGTGCCAGCAGCTCATCCGCACACCGTCTCAATCAGCCCCAGCATTTT
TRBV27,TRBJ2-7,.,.,CASSLGGPYEQYF,TGTGCCAGCAGTTTAGGGGGGCCCTACGAGCAGTACTTC
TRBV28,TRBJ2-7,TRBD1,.,CASSNPSTWTGFGNEQYF,TGTGCCAGCAGCAACCCCTCCACCTGGACAGGGTTCGGGAACGAGCAGTACTTC
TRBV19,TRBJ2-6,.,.,CASTEGPNRGAGANVLTF,TGTGCCAGTACCGAGGGGCCAAATAGGGGCGCTGGGGCCAACGTCCTGACTTTC
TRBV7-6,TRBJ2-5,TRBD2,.,CASSGGLAGETQYF,TGTGCCAGCAGCGGTGGACTAGCGGGAGAGACCCAGTACTTC
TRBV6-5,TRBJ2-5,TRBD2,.,CATLKRGAQYF,TGTGCCACCTTGAAGCGGGGGGCCCAGTACTTC
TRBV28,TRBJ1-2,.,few,CASSFFQAHVYTF,TGTGCCAGCAGTTTCTTCCAGGCCCATGTTTACACCTTC
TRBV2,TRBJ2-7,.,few,CASSEDTYSAEQYF,TGTGCCAGCAGTGAAGACACCTACTCGGCTGAGCAGTACTTC
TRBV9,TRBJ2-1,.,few,CASSVDGTQNNEQFF,TGTGCCAGCAGCGTAGACGGGACCCAAAACAATGAGCAGTTCTTC
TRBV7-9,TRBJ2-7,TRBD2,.,CASSSTRAGLSYEQYF,TGTGCCAGCAGCTCTACCCGAGCGGGACTTTCCTACGAGCAGTACTTC
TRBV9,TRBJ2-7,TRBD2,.,CASSPRTSGGRPYEQYF,TGTGCCAGCAGCCCTAGGACTAGCGGGGGGCGGCCCTACGAGCAGTACTTC
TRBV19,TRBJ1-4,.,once,CASTQKGLWGEKLFF,TGTGCCAGTACCCAGAAGGGACTTTGGGGAGAAAAACTGTTTTTT
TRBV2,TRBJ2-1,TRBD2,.,CASSDVGSGGAEYNEQFF,TGTGCCAGCAGTGACGTGGGTAGCGGGGGGGCGGAGTACAATGAGCAGTTCTTC
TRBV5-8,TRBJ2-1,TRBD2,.,CASSSGLAGVGDEQFF,TGTGCCAGCAGCTCCGGACTAGCGGGAGTAGGAGATGAGCAGTTCTTC
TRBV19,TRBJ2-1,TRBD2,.,CASSIRAGGLFF,TGTGCCAGTAGTATACGAGCGGGGGGTTTGTTCTTC
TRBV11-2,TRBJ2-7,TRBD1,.,CASSLRTGGYEQYF,TGTGCCAGCAGCTTGCGGACAGGGGGCTACGAGCAGTACTTC
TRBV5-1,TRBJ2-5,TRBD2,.,CASSLVVAGRETQYF,TGCGCCAGCAGCTTGGTAGTAGCGGGACGGGAGACCCAGTACTTC
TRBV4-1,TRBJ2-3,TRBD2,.,CASSQDGTSGIVFTDTQYF,TGCGCCAGCAGCCAAGACGGGACTAGCGGGATAGTTTTCACAGATACGCAGTATTTT
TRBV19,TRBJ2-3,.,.,CASRQEGVVVDTQYF,TGTGCCAGCCGGCAAGAGGGGGTAGTTGTAGATACGCAGTATTTT
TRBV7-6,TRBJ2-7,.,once,CASSLLAPPLPYEQYF,TGTGCCAGCAGCTTACTAGCCCCCCCATTGCCCTACGAGCAGTACTTC
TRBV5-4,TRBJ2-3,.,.,CAWTGRHTDTQYF,TGTGCCTGGACCGGACGGCACACAGATACGCAGTATTTT
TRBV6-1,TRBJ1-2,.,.,CASSGQPNYGYTF,TGTGCCAGCAGCGGACAGCCTAACTATGGCTACACCTTC
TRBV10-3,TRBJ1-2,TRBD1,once,CAISQDRDNYGYTF,TGTGCCATCAGTCAAGACAGGGATAACTATGGCTACACCTTC
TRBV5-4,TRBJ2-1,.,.,CASGLRLDQNNEQFF,TGTGCCAGCGGCCTCCGACTAGACCAAAACAATGAGCAGTTCTTC
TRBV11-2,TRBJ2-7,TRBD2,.,CASSFMRGGSYEQYF,TGTGCCAGCAGCTTCATGCGGGGGGGCTCCTACGAGCAGTACTTC
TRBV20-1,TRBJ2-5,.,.,CSATILETQYF,TGCAGTGCAACTATCTTGGAGACCCAGTACTTC
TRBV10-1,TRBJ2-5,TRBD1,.,CASSESKGARETQYF,TGCGCCAGCAGTGAGTCGAAGGGGGCAAGGGAGACCCAGTACTTC
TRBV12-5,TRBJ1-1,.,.,CASGLSGATEKLNTEAFF,TGTGCTAGTGGTTTATCAGGGGCGACGGAAAAGTTGAACACTGAAGCTTTCTTT
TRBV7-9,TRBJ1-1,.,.,CASSLGGMNTEAFF,TGTGCCAGCAGCTTAGGGGGGATGAACACTGAAGCTTTCTTT
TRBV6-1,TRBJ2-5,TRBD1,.,CASSDRGQGAGETQYF,TGTGCCAGCAGTGACCGGGGACAGGGAGCCGGAGAGACCCAGTACTTC
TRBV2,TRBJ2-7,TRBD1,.,CASSRTGITYEQYF,TGTGCCAGCAGTAGGACAGGGATAACCTACGAGCAGTACTTC
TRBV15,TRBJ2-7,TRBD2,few,CATSISGGRGNYEQYF,TGTGCCACCAGCATCTCGGGCGGGAGGGGTAACTACGAGCAGTACTTC
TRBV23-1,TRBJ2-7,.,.,CASSLGGPCTYEQYF,TGCGCCAGCAGTCTGGGCGGTCCCTGTACGTACGAGCAGTACTTC
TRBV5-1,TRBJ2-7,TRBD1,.,CASSFEQGAYEQYF,TGCGCCAGCAGCTTCGAACAGGGGGCCTACGAGCAGTACTTC
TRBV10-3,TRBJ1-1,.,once,CASSPGINTEAFF,TGTGCCAGTTCACCAGGGATTAACACTGAAGCTTTCTTT
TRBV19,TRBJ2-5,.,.,CASSIGRQETQYF,TGTGCCAGTAGTATAGGAAGACAAGAGACCCAGTACTTC
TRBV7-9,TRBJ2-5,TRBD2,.,CASSGTSGTETQYF,TGTGCCAGCAGCGGTACTAGCGGGACGGAGACCCAGTACTTC
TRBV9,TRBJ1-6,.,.,CASSLWTLNSPLHF,TGTGCCAGCAGCCTATGGACACTTAATTCACCCCTCCACTTT
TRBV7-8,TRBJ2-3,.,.,CASSLEGGEGTDTQYF,TGTGCCAGCAGCTTAGAAGGGGGAGAGGGAACAGATACGCAGTATTTT
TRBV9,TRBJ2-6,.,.,CASSVTISGANVLTF,TGTGCCAGCAGCGTGACCATCTCTGGGGCCAACGTCCTGACTTTC
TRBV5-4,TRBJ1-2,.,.,CASSLGGEVFNYGYTF,TGTGCCAGCAGCTTGGGGGGCGAAGTGTTCAACTATGGCTACACCTTC
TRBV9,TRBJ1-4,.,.,CASSVGDEKLFF,TGTGCCAGCAGCGTCGGGGATGAAAAACTGTTTTTT
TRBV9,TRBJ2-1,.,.,CASSVGGAYNEQFF,TGTGCCAGCAGCGTAGGAGGAGCTTACAATGAGCAGTTCTTC
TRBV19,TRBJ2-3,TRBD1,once,CASSIRDRFFTDTQYF,TGTGCCAGTAGCATCCGGGACAGGTTCTTCACAGATACGCAGTATTTT
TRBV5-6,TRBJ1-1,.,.,CASSLQGNTEAFF,TGTGCCAGCAGCCTCCAGGGGAACACTGAAGCTTTCTTT
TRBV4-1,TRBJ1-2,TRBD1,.,CASRDRGNYGYTF,TGCGCCAGCAGGGACAGGGGGAACTATGGCTACACCTTC